The 14 T cell receptor beta chains below were found in one sample sequenced in a study of cytomegalovirus exposure and HLA in healthy donors. Some clones are missing from TCRdb's copy, which holds only in-frame ones; the method was immunoSEQ multiplex PCR. The sample consists of over 55,000 clones, 80% to 95% of them appearing once. Sequenced sample: PBMCs. These receptors were collected from a young man in good health and CMV-seronegative.

The chain carries TRBV6-1 and TRBJ2-7, with 9 bases matching TRBD1. The germline V gene encodes CDR1 MNHNS and CDR2 SASEGT. The CDR3 extends over 13 amino acids. V shed 7 bases and J 2 bases; nucleotides not matched to a gene: 3. CDR3 loop: CASTRTGAYEQYF. The CDR3 DNA is TGTGCCAGCACCAGGACAGGGGCCTACGAGCAGTACTTC.

The chain uses TRBV10-3 and TRBJ1-1; TRBD1 might be the D (5 bases). Germline-derived CDR1 and CDR2 are ENHRY and SYGVKD. V lost 11 bases, J lost 2 bases, and 12 bases lay in between. This CDR3 has 12 amino acids. CDR3 DNA: TGTGCCCACAGCCAGGGTAACACTGAAGCTTTCTTT. Its protein is CAHSQGNTEAFF.

This clone was detected once. The chain is built from TRBV27 and TRBJ2-7; 10 bases line up with TRBD1. CDR1 is MNHEY and CDR2 is SMNVEV in the germline V gene (reference sequence). CDR3 size: 14 residues. Trimming removed 8 bases from V and 4 bases from J; junction bases left unmatched: 8. The CDR3 sequence: CASSLDRGPYEQYF. The CDR3 nucleotides read TGTGCCAGCTCCTTAGACAGGGGGCCGTACGAGCAGTACTTC.

The V gene is TRBV6-5, the J gene TRBJ2-1, with 8 bases lining up with TRBD2. CDR1 is MNHEY, CDR2 SVGAGI, per germline. The CDR3 contains 13 residues. Germline trimming cut 6 bases from V and 7 bases from J; bases unmatched to any gene: 5. In nucleotides, the CDR3 is TGTGCCAGCAGCGCGGGGGGAGTGAATGAGCAGTTCTTC. Residues: CASSAGGVNEQFF.

The chain links TRBV5-4 to TRBJ2-3; maybe TRBD2 (6 bases). Trimming pared 4 bases from V and 3 bases from J, leaving 12 bases between. Germline values: CDR1 SGHNT, CDR2 YYREEE (reference sequence). The CDR3 has 14 residues. CDR3: CASSREIGTDTQYF. In DNA, the CDR3 is TGTGCCAGCAGCCGGGAGATAGGGACAGATACGCAGTATTTT. The whole variable domain, filled in from reference TRBV5-4 and TRBJ2-3, reads ETGVTQSPTHLIKTRGQQVTLRCSSQSGHNTVSWYQQALGQGPQFIFQYYREEENGRGNFPPRFSGLQFPNYSSELNVNALELDDSALYLCASSREIGTDTQYFGPGTRLTVL.

The CDR3 sequence: CASSGDSLEVTEAFF. CDR3 in DNA: TGTGCCAGCAGTGGGGACAGCTTGGAAGTGACTGAAGCTTTCTTT. V is TRBV6-1 and J is TRBJ1-1; 7 bases match TRBD1. Trimming cost V 4 bases and J 5 bases; bases outside gene matches: 10. The length of the CDR3 is 15 residues. Germline V gives CDR1 MNHNS, CDR2 SASEGT.

V and J are TRBV7-9 and TRBJ2-2; no clear D gene. This CDR3 is 15 amino acids long. The germline V gene has CDR1 SEHNR and CDR2 FQNEAQ (reference sequence). Trimming removed 2 bases from V and 0 bases from J, with 7 bases in between. The CDR3 spells CASSLFIANTGELFF. The DNA for the CDR3 is TGTGCCAGCAGCTTATTTATTGCGAACACCGGGGAGCTGTTTTTT. Variable domain in full (rest from reference TRBV7-9 and TRBJ2-2): DTGVSQNPRHKITKRGQNVTFRCDPISEHNRLYWYRQTLGQGPEFLTYFQNEAQLEKSRLLSDRFSAERPKGSFSTLEIQRTEQGDSAMYLCASSLFIANTGELFFGEGSRLTVL.

The V gene is TRBV6-1, the J gene TRBJ2-1, with 11 nucleotides matching TRBD2. This CDR3 comprises 15 residues. Germline values: CDR1 MNHNS, CDR2 SASEGT. The junction had 6 bases not matched to a gene; V was cut back by 4 bases and J by 7 bases. This CDR3 is CASSVIAGGSNEQFF. The CDR3 DNA is TGTGCCAGCAGTGTTATAGCGGGAGGGAGTAATGAGCAGTTCTTC.

The chain employs TRBV2 and TRBJ1-4, with D possibly matching TRBD1 (6 bases). Germline loops: CDR1 SNHLY, CDR2 FYNNEI. The germline V and J ends were trimmed by 6 bases and 5 bases, with 13 bases remaining between them. The length of the CDR3 is 14 residues. The CDR3 DNA is TGTGCCAGCAGCCAGGGGCAGGGGAATGAAAAACTGTTTTTT. This sequence encodes CASSQGQGNEKLFF.

This rearrangement joins TRBV2 to TRBJ2-7; 14 nucleotides align to TRBD2. V shed 7 bases and J 7 bases; nucleotides not matched to a gene: 6. The CDR3 length is 14 residues. Germline V gene data show CDR1 as SNHLY and CDR2 as FYNNEI. CDR3 nucleotides: TGTGCCAGCAAGACTAGCGGGAGGGCGGGGGAGCAGTACTTC. Its translation is CASKTSGRAGEQYF.

V and J are TRBV7-2 and TRBJ2-5; 7 bases align to TRBD2. The CDR3 runs 13 residues. CDR1 SGHTA and CDR2 FQGNSA come from the germline V gene. V lost 5 bases, J lost 4 bases, and 4 bases stayed unmatched. CDR3 protein: CASSPGGVETQYF. The CDR3 coding sequence is TGTGCCAGCAGCCCGGGGGGTGTAGAGACCCAGTACTTC.

The V gene is TRBV13, the J gene TRBJ2-1, with TRBD2 matching 16 bases. The CDR3 is 20 amino acids. The germline CDR1 and CDR2 sequences are PRHDT and FYEKMQ (reference sequence). The ends lost 4 bases at V and 5 bases at J; junction bases unmatched: 14. The CDR3 nucleotides are TGTGCCAGCAGCTCCGAAGGGACTAGCGGGAGGGCCGTCTACCACAATGAGCAGTTCTTC. Residues: CASSSEGTSGRAVYHNEQFF.

This clone was detected only once. The chain carries TRBV7-2 and TRBJ1-5; no reliable D call. Germline V lookup: CDR1 SGHTA, CDR2 FQGNSA. The CDR3 runs 13 residues. V shed 5 bases and J shed 5 bases, with 10 bases lying between them. The CDR3, as DNA: TGTGCCAGCAGCCCTGACCGGGATCAGCCCCAGCATTTT. Protein sequence: CASSPDRDQPQHF.

The chain has TRBV29-1 and TRBJ2-3; 8 bases agree with TRBD1. The germline V gene has CDR1 SQVTM and CDR2 ANQGSEA. The CDR3 is 12 amino acids. Trimming at V came to 6 bases and at J to 3 bases, leaving 2 bases not matched to a gene. Written as DNA, the CDR3 is TGCAGCGTAGACAGGGGAACAGATACGCAGTATTTT. It is translated as CSVDRGTDTQYF.